The 5 T cell receptor beta chains below come from one sample, sequenced in a study of blood T cell repertoires in COVID-19 (TCRdb year 2020). The protocol used for the library was the immunoSEQ multiplex PCR assay. Drawn from immuneACCESS, this table holds only the in-frame rearrangements with V and J called that TCRdb kept. Clones are partly lost; checked studies trace under half to an unresolved V gene and leave the rest unexplained. Here the sample has more than 300,000 clones; around 90% occur a single time. The ten biggest clones cover around 5.9% of the sample. Sequencing was done on a sample of PBMCs or T cells enriched from blood (not recorded which). These TCRs come from a woman in her twenties or thirties who had recovered from COVID-19.

This chain connects TRBV5-1 to TRBJ1-1; D possibly corresponds to TRBD1 (5 bases). Germline lookup yields CDR1 SGHRS and CDR2 YFSETQ. CDR3 size: 15 residues. The V gene lost 0 bases and the J gene lost 4 bases, with 13 bases spanning the gap. CDR3 DNA: TGCGCCAGCAGCTTGGCTGCAGGGTGGGCCACTGAAGCTTTCTTT. This sequence encodes CASSLAAGWATEAFF.

This clone was detected once. V is TRBV5-8 and J is TRBJ2-6; D is possibly TRBD2 (5 bases). The CDR3 has 17 amino acids. Germline lookup yields CDR1 SGHTS and CDR2 YDEGEE. V lost 0 bases, J lost 4 bases, and 14 bases lay in between. CDR3 sequence (DNA): TGTGCCAGCAGCTTGGCCATCAGGAGGTCAGGGGCCAACGTCCTGACTTTC. This encodes CASSLAIRRSGANVLTF. Based on the CDR3 plus reference TRBV5-8 and TRBJ2-6, the full variable domain is EAGVTQSPTHLIKTRGQQATLRCSPISGHTSVYWYQQALGLGLQFLLWYDEGEERNRGNFPPRFSGRQFPNYSSELNVNALELEDSALYLCASSLAIRRSGANVLTFGAGSRLTVL.

The chain uses TRBV5-1 and TRBJ1-1, with D perhaps matching TRBD1 (5 bases). Germline V lookup: CDR1 SGHRS, CDR2 YFSETQ. The CDR3 extends over 15 amino acids. V was cut by 2 bases and J by 6 bases, with 17 bases left in between. The CDR3, as DNA: TGCGCCAGCAGCTTTGGGGCACCTCTATCCGCTGAAGCTTTCTTT. It codes for CASSFGAPLSAEAFF.

This clone showed up just a few times. The rearrangement links TRBV19 to TRBJ2-3; D is possibly TRBD1 (5 bases). V was cut by 5 bases and J by 0 bases, with 12 bases left in between. CDR3 length equals 15 residues. CDR1 LNHDA and CDR2 SQIVND come from the germline V gene (reference sequence). This CDR3 is CASSPQGSSTDTQYF. CDR3 bases: TGTGCCAGTAGTCCCCAGGGTTCGAGCACAGATACGCAGTATTTT.

The chain employs TRBV27 and TRBJ2-3, with 11 positions matching TRBD2. Losses at the gene ends were 4 bases for V and 6 bases for J; bases not matched to a gene: 9. Germline V gene sequence: CDR1 MNHEY, CDR2 SMNVEV (reference sequence). This CDR3 spans 16 amino acids. The CDR3 DNA reads as TGTGCCAGCAGTTCCACTCTAGCGGGGGGCCCGGATACGCAGTATTTT. Its protein product is CASSSTLAGGPDTQYF.